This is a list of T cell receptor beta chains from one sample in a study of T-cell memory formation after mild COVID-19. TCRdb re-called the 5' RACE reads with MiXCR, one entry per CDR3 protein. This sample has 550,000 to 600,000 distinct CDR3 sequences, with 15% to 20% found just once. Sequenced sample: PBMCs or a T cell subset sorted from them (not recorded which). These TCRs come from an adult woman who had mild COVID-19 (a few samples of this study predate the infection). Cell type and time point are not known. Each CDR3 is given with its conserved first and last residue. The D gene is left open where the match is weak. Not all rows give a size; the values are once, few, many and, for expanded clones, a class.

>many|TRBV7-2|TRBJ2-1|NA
TGTGCCAGCAGCTCGGGACGGACCTCCTACAATGAGCAGTTCTTC
CASSSGRTSYNEQFF
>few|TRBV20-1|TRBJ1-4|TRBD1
TGCAGTGCTCGTAACCCGGGACAGACTAATGAAAAACTGTTTTTT
CSARNPGQTNEKLFF
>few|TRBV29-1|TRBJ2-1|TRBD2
TGCACCGCCACCCGGACTAGCGGGATCGACGAGCAGTTCTTC
CTATRTSGIDEQFF
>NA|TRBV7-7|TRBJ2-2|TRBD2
TGTGCCAGCAGCTTAGATCCGGGAGGCACCGGGGAGCTGTTTTTT
CASSLDPGGTGELFF
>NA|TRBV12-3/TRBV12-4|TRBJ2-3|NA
TGTGCCAGCAGTTTCGGCCACCGATCGGAGGGCCATAGCACAGATACGCAGTATTTT
CASSFGHRSEGHSTDTQYF
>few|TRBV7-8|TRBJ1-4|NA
TGTGCCAGCAGCACACGCGGGACCTACAATGAAAAACTGTTTTTT
CASSTRGTYNEKLFF
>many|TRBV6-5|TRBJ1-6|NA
TGTGCCAGCACCCTTAGGGTCAGGGGAAATTCACCCCTCCACTTT
CASTLRVRGNSPLHF
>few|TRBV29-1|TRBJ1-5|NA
TGCAGCGTTGGGACGGATAGCAATCAGCCCCAGCATTTT
CSVGTDSNQPQHF
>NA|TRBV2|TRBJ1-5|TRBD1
TGTGCCAGCAGTGTGAGGACAGGGTTGAATCAGCCCCAGCATTTT
CASSVRTGLNQPQHF
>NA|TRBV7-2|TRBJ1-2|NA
TGTGCCAGCAGCTTAAGTGGCGGTCAGGGTTATAGTGGCTACACCTTC
CASSLSGGQGYSGYTF
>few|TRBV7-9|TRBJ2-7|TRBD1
TGTGCCAGCAGCCCCCGGGACAGTACCTACGAGCAGTACTTC
CASSPRDSTYEQYF
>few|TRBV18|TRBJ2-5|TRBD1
TGTGCCAGCTCACCATGGACAGGGGCGGAGACCCAGTACTTC
CASSPWTGAETQYF
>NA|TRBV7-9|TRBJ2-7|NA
TGTGCCAGCAGCTTACTCGGGGACGAGGGATCGTACGAGCAGTACTTC
CASSLLGDEGSYEQYF
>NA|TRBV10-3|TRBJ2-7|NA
TGTGCCATCAGTGAGGGCGTCGGGAACTCCTACGAGCAGTACTTC
CAISEGVGNSYEQYF
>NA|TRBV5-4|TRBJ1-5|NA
TGTGCCAGCAGCTGGGGGGGGCGCAGTAGCAATCAGCCCCAGCATTTT
CASSWGGRSSNQPQHF
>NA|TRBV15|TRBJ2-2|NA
TGTGCCACCAGACCCTATTGGGCTAGAGCGAACACCGGGGAGCTGTTTTTT
CATRPYWARANTGELFF
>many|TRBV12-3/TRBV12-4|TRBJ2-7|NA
TGTGCCAGCAGCCTCGAGGCGGGCGTGATGTCCGAGCAGTACTTC
CASSLEAGVMSEQYF
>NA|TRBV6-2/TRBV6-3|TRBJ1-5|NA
TGTGCCAGCAGTTACACAGACCATCAGCCCCAGCATTTT
CASSYTDHQPQHF
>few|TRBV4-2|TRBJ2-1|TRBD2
TGTGCCAGCAGCCAAGGACACCCGGGACTAGCGGGAGGTGCTGGTGAGCAGTTCTTC
CASSQGHPGLAGGAGEQFF
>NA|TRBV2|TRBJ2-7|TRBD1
TGTGCCAGCTCCGACAGGGCTGGGAACGAGCAGTACTTC
CASSDRAGNEQYF
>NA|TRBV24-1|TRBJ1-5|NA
TGTGCCACCAGTGATTTGTATAGGGAGGGACCGTGGGTGAACTGGCCCCAGCATTTT
CATSDLYREGPWVNWPQHF
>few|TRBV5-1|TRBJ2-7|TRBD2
TGCGCCAGAGCGGCTAGCGGGAGGGACTACGAGCAGTACTTC
CARAASGRDYEQYF
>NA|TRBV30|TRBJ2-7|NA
TGTGCCTGGGGGTCTGAACATTACGAGCAGTACTTC
CAWGSEHYEQYF
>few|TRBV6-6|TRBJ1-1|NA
TGTGCCAGCAGTCCCACCCTCATGAACACTGAAGCTTTCTTT
CASSPTLMNTEAFF
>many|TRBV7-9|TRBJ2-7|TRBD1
TGTGCCAGCAGCTCTAGCCGGGACAGGATTTCCTACGAGCAGTACTTC
CASSSSRDRISYEQYF
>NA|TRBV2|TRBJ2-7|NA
TGTGCCAGCAGTGAGGGGGCTAGCAGGAGACCCCACGAGCAGTACTTC
CASSEGASRRPHEQYF
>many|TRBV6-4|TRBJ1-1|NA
TGTGCCAGCAGTGACGGGGAGAACACTGAAGCTTTCTTT
CASSDGENTEAFF
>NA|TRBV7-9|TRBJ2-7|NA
TGTGCCAGCAGCACGCAGGGGACCGAGCAGTACTTC
CASSTQGTEQYF
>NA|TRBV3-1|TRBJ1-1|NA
TGTGCCAGCAGCCAAGACAGTGCGATGAACACTGAAGCTTTCTTT
CASSQDSAMNTEAFF
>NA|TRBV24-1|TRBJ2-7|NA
TGTGCCACCAGTGATTTGCTACAGGTGTACTTC
CATSDLLQVYF
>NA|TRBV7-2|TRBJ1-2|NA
TGTGCCAGCAGCCCCCGACCGGCGGCGGGTGGCTACACCTTC
CASSPRPAAGGYTF
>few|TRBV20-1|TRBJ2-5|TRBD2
TGCAGTGCTAGACGACTAGCGAAACAAGAGACCCAGTACTTC
CSARRLAKQETQYF
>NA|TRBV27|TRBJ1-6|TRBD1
TGTGCCAGCAGTTTACGGGACAGGGTTAATTCACCCCTCCACTTT
CASSLRDRVNSPLHF
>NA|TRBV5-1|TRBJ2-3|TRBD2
TGCGCCAGCAGCTTGGCTAGCGGACCCACAGATACGCAGTATTTT
CASSLASGPTDTQYF
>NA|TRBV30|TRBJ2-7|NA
TGTGCCTGTTTCGGGGTCGAGCAGTACTTC
CACFGVEQYF
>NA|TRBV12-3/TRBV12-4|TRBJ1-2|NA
TGTGCCAGCAGGAACTACAGGGCTGAGGGCTACACCTTC
CASRNYRAEGYTF
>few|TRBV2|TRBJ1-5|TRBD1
TGTGCCAGCAGTGAGGGGACAGGGGGCTTGGGACAGCCCCAGCATTTT
CASSEGTGGLGQPQHF